The T cell receptor beta chain under discussion was sequenced for a study of control samples from healthy donors and cancer patients. This clone was recorded once. Method: immunoSEQ multiplex PCR; TCRdb's copy keeps in-frame clones and lacks some. The sample shows over 50,000 clones, approximately 95% of them seen only once. The sample consisted of blood. The TCR comes from a woman aged 18-29 years in good health.

The CDR3 DNA is TGCGCCAGCAGTGAGTCGGACGTCAATGAGCAGTTCTTC. Its translation: CASSESDVNEQFF. The rearrangement uses TRBV10-1 and TRBJ2-1; D is unresolved. Germline CDR1 and CDR2: WNHNN and SYGVQD (reference sequence). With 0 bases removed from V and 6 bases from J, the gap between germline ends came to 6 bases. The CDR3 extends over 13 amino acids.